A single sample gave rise to the 12 T cell receptor beta chains below, sequenced in a study of PD-1 blockade in mismatch repair-deficient tumors. Profiled with immunoSEQ multiplex PCR; TCRdb holds only in-frame clones, not every one. Of 100,000 to 150,000 clones in the sample, roughly 86% were seen once. Sequenced material: peripheral blood, taken 44 weeks after starting pembrolizumab. The source is an adult with mismatch repair-deficient cancer.

The V call is TRBV4-2, the J call TRBJ1-4; perhaps TRBD1 as D (5 bases). The length of the CDR3 is 16 residues. Trimming removed 2 bases from V and 2 bases from J, with 12 bases in between. Germline loops: CDR1 LGHNA, CDR2 YNFKEQ. The CDR3 sequence is CASSQSRGVTNEKLFF. CDR3 DNA sequence: TGTGCCAGCAGCCAATCAAGAGGGGTGACTAATGAAAAACTGTTTTTT.

The gene calls are TRBV5-1 and TRBJ1-3; D might be TRBD1 (6 bases). This CDR3 has 15 residues. Trimming pared 5 bases from V and 4 bases from J, leaving 16 bases between. CDR1 is SGHRS, CDR2 YFSETQ, per germline. The CDR3 loop reads CASSQTGLIGNTIYF. CDR3 nucleotide sequence: TGCGCCAGCAGTCAAACAGGGCTTATCGGAAACACCATATATTTT.

The chain uses TRBV7-9 and TRBJ1-3, with 9 nucleotides matching TRBD1. CDR1 and CDR2 from the germline V gene are SEHNR and FQNEAQ (reference sequence). The CDR3 has 15 amino acids. Trimming cost V 6 bases and J 2 bases; bases outside gene matches: 5. The CDR3 loop is CASRFGTGPGNTIYF. The CDR3 DNA reads as TGTGCCAGCAGGTTCGGGACAGGGCCTGGAAACACCATATATTTT.

The rearrangement joins TRBV5-4 to TRBJ2-3; 8 bases match TRBD1. This CDR3 is built from 15 residues. J gave up 3 bases and V 3 bases, and 6 bases lay outside the gene matches. Germline V CDR1 and CDR2: SGHNT, YYREEE (reference sequence). The CDR3 protein is CASSYGTGDTDTQYF. The CDR3 bases are TGTGCCAGCAGCTACGGGACAGGCGATACAGATACGCAGTATTTT.

The rearrangement links TRBV7-9 to TRBJ2-7; tentatively, D is TRBD1 (6 bases). Looked up from germline, CDR1 is SEHNR and CDR2 is FQNEAQ (reference sequence). The CDR3 runs to 15 residues. Trimming pared 1 base from V and 4 bases from J, leaving 14 bases between. CDR3 in DNA: TGTGCCAGCAGCTTAGAACAGGGATTCAAGTACGAGCAGTACTTC. Protein: CASSLEQGFKYEQYF.

V gene TRBV7-8 combines with J gene TRBJ2-5; the D is unclear. Germline V gives CDR1 SGHVS, CDR2 FQNEAQ. Trimming shortened V by 2 bases and J by 1 base, and 23 bases separated the two germline ends. The CDR3 totals 19 residues. CDR3 sequence reads: CASSLLRAQALSTQETQYF. The CDR3 DNA reads as TGTGCCAGCAGCTTACTTAGGGCCCAGGCTCTGTCTACCCAAGAGACCCAGTACTTC.

The chain employs TRBV23-1 and TRBJ2-2; 16 bases are shared with TRBD2. TRBV23-1 is identified as an open reading frame with a role that is uncertain. Losses at the gene ends were 0 bases for V and 5 bases for J; bases not matched to a gene: 18. This CDR3 spans 23 amino acids. The CDR3 here is CASSQSERIWGTSGRARTGELFF. CDR3 sequence (DNA): TGCGCCAGCAGTCAATCCGAGAGGATTTGGGGGACTAGCGGGAGGGCCAGGACCGGGGAGCTGTTTTTT.

J is TRBJ2-1 and V is TRBV29-1, with D unclear. Germline V CDR1 and CDR2: SQVTM, ANQGSEA. This CDR3 has 13 residues. Trimming stripped 5 bases from V and 2 bases from J, with 10 bases between. Here the CDR3 reads CSVLQITYNEQFF. For the CDR3, the DNA is TGCAGCGTTCTCCAGATAACCTACAATGAGCAGTTCTTC.

The V gene is TRBV5-1, the J gene TRBJ2-3; no clear D. Germline lookup yields CDR1 SGHRS and CDR2 YFSETQ. Trimming pared 4 bases from V and 0 bases from J, leaving 6 bases between. The CDR3 covers 13 residues. CDR3: CASSLRSTDTQYF. The CDR3 DNA is TGCGCCAGCAGCCTGAGAAGCACAGATACGCAGTATTTT.

V is TRBV11-3 and J is TRBJ2-3, with 7 nucleotides matching TRBD2. Germline V lookup: CDR1 SGHNT, CDR2 YENEEA. Trimming at V came to 5 bases and at J to 5 bases, leaving 10 bases not matched to a gene. The CDR3 is 15 residues long. CDR3 sequence reads: CASSPTSSFGDTQYF. The CDR3 coding sequence is TGTGCCAGCAGCCCGACTAGCTCCTTCGGAGATACGCAGTATTTT.

The CDR3 DNA follows: TGTGCCAGCAGTTACACAGGGAGTTACGAGCAGTACTTC. Protein: CASSYTGSYEQYF. The chain recombines TRBV6-6 with TRBJ2-7, with D possibly TRBD1 on 6 matching bases. Trimming removed 2 bases at V and 4 bases at J, with 9 bases between. The germline V gene encodes CDR1 MNHNY and CDR2 SVGAGI (reference sequence). The CDR3 totals 13 residues.

Only one count was recorded for this clone. The chain has TRBV27 and TRBJ1-4, with a tentative D call TRBD1 (5 bases). Germline V gene data show CDR1 as MNHEY and CDR2 as SMNVEV (reference sequence). V was trimmed by 4 bases and J by 5 bases, leaving 17 bases between them. The CDR3 has 16 residues. CDR3: CASSSTRRGGNEKLFF. CDR3 bases: TGTGCCAGCAGTTCCACGCGACGGGGGGGGAATGAAAAACTGTTTTTT.